The 20 T cell receptor beta chains presented below share a single source sample, sequenced in a study of cytotoxic CD8 clonotypes in ibrutinib-treated CLL. TCRdb keeps only in-frame clones here, not all; method: immunoSEQ multiplex PCR. The sample holds some 4,000 clones, 83% seen once. This specimen consisted of PBMCs, obtained before ibrutinib treatment. The receptor source for this set is a human donor with chronic lymphocytic leukemia.

The genes are TRBV19 and TRBJ2-1; 10 nucleotides align to TRBD2. Germline V gene lookup returns CDR1 LNHDA and CDR2 SQIVND (reference sequence). The CDR3 consists of 14 residues. J lost 6 bases, V lost 8 bases, and 7 bases had no gene match. CDR3 region: CASRRLAGCNEQFF. DNA for the CDR3: TGTGCCAGTCGGAGACTAGCGGGCTGCAATGAGCAGTTCTTC.

This sequence joins TRBV7-9 and TRBJ1-4; D is possibly TRBD1 (5 bases). The CDR3 extends over 16 amino acids. V lost 1 base and J lost 8, with 17 bases in between. CDR1 is SEHNR, CDR2 FQNEAQ, per germline (reference sequence). DNA of the CDR3: TGTGCCAGCAGCTTAGGTGTAAGCGGGGGTGAAGAAAAACTGTTTTTT. Protein sequence: CASSLGVSGGEEKLFF.

The V call is TRBV5-6, the J call TRBJ1-1; 8 bases are a match to TRBD1. Germline V gene lookup returns CDR1 SGHDT and CDR2 YYEEEE. With 4 bases clipped from V and 1 base from J, the junction kept 6 bases outside the gene matches. This CDR3 contains 15 residues. CDR3 loop: CASSLRTGWNTEAFF. The CDR3 bases are TGTGCCAGCAGCCTACGGACAGGGTGGAACACTGAAGCTTTCTTT.

V gene TRBV5-1 combines with J gene TRBJ2-1, with 10 bases aligning to TRBD1. CDR3 length: 14 amino acids. The germline CDR1 and CDR2 sequences are SGHRS and YFSETQ. J was trimmed by 8 bases and V by 0 bases; bases with no gene match: 2. The CDR3 is CASSLGTGGDEQFF. CDR3 coding DNA: TGCGCCAGCAGCTTGGGGACAGGGGGAGATGAGCAGTTCTTC.

V and J are TRBV6-5 and TRBJ2-5, with D hard to call. The CDR3 is 13 residues long. V lost 2 bases to trimming and J lost 0 bases, with 4 bases between them. Germline CDR1 MNHEY, CDR2 SVGAGI. The CDR3 DNA reads as TGTGCCAGCAGTTACAGTTACCAAGAGACCCAGTACTTC. Its translation is CASSYSYQETQYF.

The V and J genes are TRBV18 and TRBJ2-7; D is possibly TRBD1 or TRBD2 (5 bases each). V shed 6 bases and J shed 7 bases, with 16 bases lying between them. The CDR3 is 13 residues long. Germline V lookup: CDR1 KGHSH, CDR2 LQKENI. The CDR3 loop reads CASSWDLDDEQYF. For the CDR3, the DNA is TGTGCCAGCTCGTGGGACCTGGACGATGAGCAGTACTTC.

The chain combines TRBV27 with TRBJ1-2; D gene ambiguous. The CDR3 runs 15 residues. The V end lost 3 bases, the J end lost 7 bases, and 18 bases lay between the germline ends. Per germline, CDR1 MNHEY and CDR2 SMNVEV (reference sequence). The CDR3 region has the DNA TGTGCCAGCAGTTTCGATTCAGGTCTGCCTGGTGGCTACACCTTC. It yields the protein CASSFDSGLPGGYTF.

The chain joins TRBV5-1 to TRBJ2-5; D is tentatively TRBD1 or TRBD2 (5 bases each). V gave up 0 bases and J gave up 3 bases, with 9 bases separating them. Germline assignment: CDR1 SGHRS and CDR2 YFSETQ. The CDR3 sequence is 14 residues long. CDR3 sequence reads: CASSLGGGEETQYF. Here the CDR3 DNA reads TGCGCCAGCAGCTTGGGTGGGGGAGAAGAGACCCAGTACTTC.

The chain is built from TRBV6-1 and TRBJ2-7; no reliable D call. Trimming stripped 2 bases from V and 1 base from J, with 9 bases between. From germline, CDR1 is MNHNS and CDR2 SASEGT. This CDR3 is 14 amino acids long. The CDR3 DNA reads as TGTGCCAGCAGTGAAACGGACCCGTCCTACGAGCAGTACTTC. Translated: CASSETDPSYEQYF.

The rearrangement links TRBV7-9 to TRBJ1-3; 10 bases map to TRBD1. This CDR3 region has 17 residues. From germline, CDR1 is SEHNR and CDR2 FQNEAQ (reference sequence). V lost 5 bases, J lost 2 bases, and 9 bases stayed unmatched. CDR3 sequence (DNA): TGTGCCAGCAGCCCTCGGGACAGGGGCTCACCTGGAAACACCATATATTTT. It specifies CASSPRDRGSPGNTIYF.

The chain has TRBV9 and TRBJ1-5; 9 bases map to TRBD1. V trimming: 3 bases; J trimming: 6 bases; junction bases outside the gene matches: 4. Germline assignment: CDR1 SGDLS and CDR2 YYNGEE. The CDR3 is 14 amino acids. Here the CDR3 reads CASSGDREGQPQHF. Here the CDR3 DNA reads TGTGCCAGCAGCGGGGACAGGGAGGGTCAGCCCCAGCATTTT.

In its sample, this clone was seen once. This chain uses TRBV21-1 with TRBJ2-2; the table's TRBD2 call for D was not verified on the DNA. TRBV21-1 is reported as a pseudogene. The CDR3 totals 18 residues. In nucleotides, the CDR3 is TGTGCCAGCAGCAAGGAGTCTAGCGGGAGGGCCTACACCGGGGAGCTGTTTTTT. Its translation is CASSKESSGRAYTGELFF.

The chain links TRBV5-4 to TRBJ2-3; TRBD2 is a possible D gene (6 bases). Trimming removed 2 bases from V and 5 bases from J, with 9 bases in between. Germline assignment: CDR1 SGHNT and CDR2 YYREEE (reference sequence). The CDR3 contains 13 residues. The CDR3 spells CASSLAGRDTQYF. The CDR3 DNA follows: TGTGCCAGCAGCTTAGCGGGCCGAGATACGCAGTATTTT.

The CDR3 region is CASSSAGTDYNEQFF. Here the CDR3 DNA reads TGTGCCAGCAGTTCGGCCGGGACAGACTACAATGAGCAGTTCTTC. The rearrangement joins TRBV28 to TRBJ2-1; 7 bases fit TRBD1. The CDR3 extends over 15 amino acids. Germline assignment: CDR1 MDHEN and CDR2 SYDVKM. V lost 4 bases and J lost 3; bases outside the gene matches: 6.

This chain joins TRBV30 and TRBJ1-5; possible D gene TRBD1, 6 bases. The CDR3 is 14 amino acids. Trimming took off 4 bases at V and 4 bases at J, with 14 bases between the two ends. Germline CDR1 GTSNPN, CDR2 SVGIG (reference sequence). DNA for the CDR3: TGTGCCTGGAACCTCAGGGGCGGGAATCAGCCCCAGCATTTT. Protein product: CAWNLRGGNQPQHF.

The chain recombines TRBV6-5 with TRBJ2-7; D remains ambiguous. V was cut by 0 bases and J by 7 bases, with 16 bases left in between. Germline V gene data show CDR1 as MNHEY and CDR2 as SVGAGI. This CDR3 is 15 amino acids long. As DNA, the CDR3 is TGTGCCAGCAGTTACTCTTTAGGTTCGTTTGGGGAGCAGTACTTC. This translates into CASSYSLGSFGEQYF.

This chain uses TRBV5-5 with TRBJ1-3, with D unclear. Between the trimmed V and J ends, which lost 1 base and 1 base, there was a span of 9 bases. This CDR3 has 15 amino acids. Germline V gives CDR1 SGHKS, CDR2 YYEKEE (reference sequence). The CDR3 loop reads CASSLTDDSGNTIYF. Here the CDR3 DNA reads TGTGCCAGCAGCTTGACGGACGATTCTGGAAACACCATATATTTT.

This chain uses TRBV20-1 with TRBJ2-7; unclear D gene. Germline assignment: CDR1 DFQATT and CDR2 SNEGSKA (reference sequence). This CDR3 is built from 10 residues. Trimming pared 4 bases from V and 5 bases from J, leaving 6 bases between. The CDR3 coding sequence is TGCAGTGCTAAGGTAGACGAGCAGTACTTC. It codes for CSAKVDEQYF.

CDR3: CASSLFRGPMNTEAFF. DNA for the CDR3: TGTGCCAGCAGCTTATTCAGGGGGCCGATGAACACTGAAGCTTTCTTT. The V gene is TRBV13, the J gene TRBJ1-1, with 8 bases lining up with TRBD1. The CDR3 runs 16 residues. The germline CDR1 and CDR2 sequences are PRHDT and FYEKMQ (reference sequence). Germline trimming cut 2 bases from V and 0 bases from J; bases unmatched to any gene: 5.

V is TRBV10-3 and J is TRBJ1-1, with D uncertain. The V end lost 2 bases, the J end lost 0 bases, and 7 bases lay between the germline ends. Germline assignment: CDR1 ENHRY and CDR2 SYGVKD. The CDR3 runs 14 residues. In nucleotides, the CDR3 is TGTGCCATCAGTGAGGGAGGAGTGAACACTGAAGCTTTCTTT. Protein sequence: CAISEGGVNTEAFF.